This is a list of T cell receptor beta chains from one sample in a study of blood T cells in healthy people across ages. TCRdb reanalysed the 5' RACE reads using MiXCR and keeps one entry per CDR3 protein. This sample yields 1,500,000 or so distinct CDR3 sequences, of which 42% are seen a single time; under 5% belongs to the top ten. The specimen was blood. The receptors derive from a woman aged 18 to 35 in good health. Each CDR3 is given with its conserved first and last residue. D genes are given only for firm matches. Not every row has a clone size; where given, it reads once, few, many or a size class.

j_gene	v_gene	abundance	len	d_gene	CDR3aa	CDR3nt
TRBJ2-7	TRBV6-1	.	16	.	CASSVESSGYSYEQYF	TGTGCCAGCAGTGTCGAGAGTTCGGGATACTCCTACGAGCAGTACTTC
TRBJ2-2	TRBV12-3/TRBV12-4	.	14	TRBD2	CASSNDGGTGELFF	TGTGCCAGTTCAAACGACGGGGGGACCGGGGAGCTGTTTTTT
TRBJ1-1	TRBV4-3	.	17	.	CASSQTTGTPGGTEAFF	TGCGCCAGCAGCCAAACCACCGGGACACCGGGGGGGACTGAAGCTTTCTTT
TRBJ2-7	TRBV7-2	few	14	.	CASSSGINLYEQYF	TGTGCCAGCAGCTCCGGGATAAACCTCTACGAGCAGTACTTC
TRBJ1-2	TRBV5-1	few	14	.	CASSEPAGGKGYTF	TGCGCCAGCAGCGAACCCGCGGGGGGAAAAGGCTACACCTTC
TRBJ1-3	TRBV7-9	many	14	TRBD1	CASSQTGAGNTIYF	TGTGCCAGCAGCCAGACAGGGGCTGGAAACACCATATATTTT
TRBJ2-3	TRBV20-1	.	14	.	CSAPGLGSTDTQYF	TGCAGTGCCCCAGGGTTGGGGAGCACAGATACGCAGTATTTT
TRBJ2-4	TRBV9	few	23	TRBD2	CASSGASPSGDRSSQLAKNIQYF	TGTGCCAGCAGCGGGGCCAGCCCTAGCGGAGACCGGAGTTCTCAATTAGCCAAAAACATTCAGTACTTC
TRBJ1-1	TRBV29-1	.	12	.	CSVGRMSTEAFF	TGCAGCGTTGGACGGATGAGCACTGAAGCTTTCTTT
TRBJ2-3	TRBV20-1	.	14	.	CSARLSGSTDTQYF	TGCAGTGCTAGACTTAGCGGAAGCACAGATACGCAGTATTTT
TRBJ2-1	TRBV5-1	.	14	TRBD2	CASSLILADNEQFF	TGCGCCAGCAGCTTGATACTAGCGGACAATGAGCAGTTCTTC
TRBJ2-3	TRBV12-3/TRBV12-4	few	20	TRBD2	CASSFLVGTSGMTGTDTQYF	TGTGCCAGCAGTTTTTTGGTGGGGACTAGTGGAATGACTGGCACAGATACGCAGTATTTT
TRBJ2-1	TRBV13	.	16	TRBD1	CASSLVAGQGYNEQFF	TGTGCCAGCAGCTTAGTGGCGGGACAGGGCTACAATGAGCAGTTCTTC
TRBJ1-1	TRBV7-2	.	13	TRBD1	CASSGTGLTEAFF	TGTGCCAGCAGTGGGACAGGGTTAACTGAAGCTTTCTTT
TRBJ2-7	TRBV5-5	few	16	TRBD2	CASSLVPAGGNNEQYF	TGTGCCAGCAGCCTCGTTCCAGCGGGGGGGAACAATGAGCAGTACTTC
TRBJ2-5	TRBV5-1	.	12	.	CASSFEQETQYF	TGCGCCAGCAGCTTCGAGCAAGAGACCCAGTACTTC
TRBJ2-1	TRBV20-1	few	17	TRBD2	CSAWGLDGSAIYNEQFF	TGCAGTGCTTGGGGACTAGACGGGTCTGCGATTTACAATGAGCAGTTCTTC
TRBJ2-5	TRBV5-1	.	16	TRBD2	CASSRTSGGVYNEQYF	TGCGCCAGCAGCCGGACTAGCGGGGGGGTGTACAATGAGCAGTACTTC
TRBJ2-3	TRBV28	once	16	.	CASSLPRGTSTDTQYF	TGTGCCAGCAGTTTACCCAGGGGCACTAGCACAGATACGCAGTATTTT
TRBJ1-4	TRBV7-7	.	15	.	CASSPLMGNVEKLFF	TGTGCCAGCAGCCCCCTGATGGGGAACGTGGAAAAACTGTTTTTT
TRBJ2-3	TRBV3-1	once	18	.	CASSQVASGGLLFDTQYF	TGTGCCAGCAGCCAAGTGGCTTCAGGGGGGTTATTATTCGATACGCAGTATTTT
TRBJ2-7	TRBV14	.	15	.	CASSQANARTYEQYF	TGTGCCAGCAGCCAAGCAAATGCGAGAACCTACGAGCAGTACTTC
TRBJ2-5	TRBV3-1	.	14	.	CASSQLSAKETQYF	TGTGCCAGCAGCCAACTGTCAGCTAAAGAGACCCAGTACTTC
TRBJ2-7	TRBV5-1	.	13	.	CASGWGHSYEQYF	TGCGCCAGCGGCTGGGGACATTCCTACGAGCAGTACTTC
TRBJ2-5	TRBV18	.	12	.	CASAPPGETQYF	TGTGCCAGCGCACCACCAGGGGAGACCCAGTACTTC
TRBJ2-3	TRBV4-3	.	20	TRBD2	CASSQEETSGGWGSTDTQYF	TGCGCCAGCAGCCAAGAGGAAACTAGCGGGGGGTGGGGTAGCACAGATACGCAGTATTTT
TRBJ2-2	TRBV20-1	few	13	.	CSAMKGGTGELFF	TGCAGTGCCATGAAGGGGGGCACCGGGGAGCTGTTTTTT